The 29 T cell receptor beta chains below were found in one sample sequenced in a study of blood T cells in healthy people across ages. Alongside a J-beta primer mix, a sample-barcoded 5' primer served in a second PCR lasting 7 to 11 cycles. From the 5' RACE reads, TCRdb called clonotypes with MiXCR, one entry per CDR3 protein. The repertoire includes roughly 1.6 million distinct CDR3 sequences, about 35% of them detected once, and approximately 10% sits in the top ten. Sequences were obtained from blood. All receptors derive from a woman aged 30 to 39 in good health.

The chain has TRBV12-3 or TRBV12-4 and TRBJ2-3; unclear D gene. The CDR3 runs to 11 residues. Trimming removed 7 bases at V and 7 bases at J, with 9 bases between. The CDR3 DNA reads as TGTGCCAGCACCAAAGAAAATACGCAGTATTTT. This encodes CASTKENTQYF.

This clonotype has a handful of counts. This chain uses TRBV12-3 or TRBV12-4 with TRBJ2-7; D is perhaps TRBD1 (5 bases). Trimming left V 5 bases short and J 2 bases short, with 16 bases between. The CDR3 length is 15 residues. CDR3 DNA sequence: TGTGCCAGCAGTCCGGACACTACGAGCCCCTACGAGCAGTACTTC. It encodes CASSPDTTSPYEQYF.

The chain links TRBV28 to TRBJ1-1; D is ambiguous. Deletions cut 1 base from V and 5 bases from J, with 14 bases between. CDR3 length: 15 residues. Germline values: CDR1 MDHEN, CDR2 SYDVKM. The DNA of the CDR3 is TGTGCCAGCAGTTTATTGCCTATCATGTCGACTGAAGCTTTCTTT. Protein product: CASSLLPIMSTEAFF. The variable domain in full, with the rest retrieved from reference TRBV28 and TRBJ1-1, is DVKVTQSSRYLVKRTGEKVFLECVQDMDHENMFWYRQDPGLGLRLIYFSYDVKMKEKGDIPEGYSVSREKKERFSLILESASTNQTSMYLCASSLLPIMSTEAFFGQGTRLTVV.

This clonotype has more than one count but fewer than ten. This chain links TRBV20-1 with TRBJ1-2; tentatively, D is TRBD1 (5 bases). Trimming removed 5 bases at V and 4 bases at J, with 17 bases between. This CDR3 region has 14 residues. From germline, CDR1 is DFQATT and CDR2 SNEGSKA (reference sequence). The CDR3 spells CSASQEIRRYGYTF. CDR3 bases: TGCAGTGCTTCACAGGAAATTCGGCGCTATGGCTACACCTTC.

The chain uses TRBV6-1 and TRBJ2-1; 11 bases align to TRBD2. The J segment lost 1 base and the V segment lost 2 bases, leaving 7 bases of the junction unmatched. This CDR3 is 18 amino acids long. CDR1 is MNHNS and CDR2 is SASEGT in the germline V gene. The CDR3 DNA is TGTGCCAGCAGTGAAATTAGCGGGAGGGCCGGTTCCTACAATGAGCAGTTCTTC. Its translation is CASSEISGRAGSYNEQFF.

The rearrangement uses TRBV20-1 and TRBJ1-2; maybe TRBD1 (5 bases). Deletions cut 6 bases from V and 3 bases from J, with 20 bases between. The CDR3 length is 15 residues. Germline V gives CDR1 DFQATT, CDR2 SNEGSKA (reference sequence). The CDR3 sequence is CSANTRGRADYGYTF. As DNA, the CDR3 is TGCAGTGCCAACACCCGGGGCCGAGCGGACTATGGCTACACCTTC.

This clonotype was found a few times. This chain uses TRBV27 with TRBJ2-1, with TRBD1 matching 7 bases. J was trimmed by 1 base and V by 0 bases; bases with no gene match: 6. CDR1 MNHEY and CDR2 SMNVEV come from the germline V gene (reference sequence). The CDR3 sequence is 17 residues long. The CDR3 DNA is TGTGCCAGCAGTTTATCGGGGACAGAGGGTTCCTACAATGAGCAGTTCTTC. This gives the protein CASSLSGTEGSYNEQFF.

The chain joins TRBV3-1 to TRBJ2-3, with TRBD2 matching over 8 bases. The CDR3 loop spans 15 amino acids. Germline V gene lookup returns CDR1 LGHDT and CDR2 YNNKEL (reference sequence). Trimming removed 5 bases from V and 1 base from J; junction bases left unmatched: 5. CDR3 sequence reads: CASSMRGAGTDTQYF. The CDR3 nucleotides read TGTGCCAGCAGCATGCGGGGGGCCGGCACAGATACGCAGTATTTT.

The gene calls are TRBV7-3 and TRBJ1-2, with D possibly being TRBD1 (5 bases). This CDR3 has 15 residues. With 4 bases removed from V and 0 bases from J, the gap between germline ends came to 12 bases. CDR1 is SGHTA, CDR2 FQGTGA, per germline. The CDR3 DNA follows: TGTGCCAGCAGCTCATCGGGACCCCCTAACTATGGCTACACCTTC. Residues: CASSSSGPPNYGYTF.

This chain links TRBV5-1 with TRBJ2-3; 9 bases are a match to TRBD1. V dropped 4 bases and J dropped 3; count of bases not matched to a gene: 15. The CDR3 runs 18 residues. Looked up from germline, CDR1 is SGHRS and CDR2 is YFSETQ. The CDR3 is CASSRTPVGQGMTDTQYF. Here the CDR3 DNA reads TGCGCCAGCAGCAGGACTCCCGTTGGACAGGGGATGACAGATACGCAGTATTTT.

This clonotype came up a few times. The rearrangement links TRBV6-2 or TRBV6-3 to TRBJ2-7; 11 nucleotides line up with TRBD2. Germline trimming cut 6 bases from V and 7 bases from J; bases unmatched to any gene: 5. Germline values: CDR1 MNHEY, CDR2 SVGEGT. The CDR3 spans 13 residues. The CDR3: CASRLAGVAEQYF. The CDR3 DNA is TGTGCCAGCAGACTAGCGGGGGTCGCGGAGCAGTACTTC.

This clonotype was seen only a few times. At one of its ends the junction is not consistent with the germline gene, which may arise from a read error. The CDR3 protein is CNASGGQNYGYTF. CDR3 nucleotides: TGCAATGCTAGCGGGGGGCAAAACTATGGCTACACCTTC. V is TRBV20-1 and J is TRBJ1-2; D perhaps matches TRBD1 (6 bases). This CDR3 spans 13 amino acids. Germline lookup yields CDR1 DFQATT and CDR2 SNEGSKA (reference sequence).

This clonotype was counted a few times. A much larger clonotype is one base distant, so this may be a read error. Lacking the conserved final phenylalanine or tryptophan, this CDR3 likely reflects a read error. The rearrangement joins TRBV9 to TRBJ2-1; weak D call: TRBD2 (7 bases). The CDR3 length is 15 residues. In germline, CDR1 is SGDLS, CDR2 YYNGEE. Trimming removed 2 bases from V and 6 bases from J, with 15 bases in between. The CDR3 DNA reads TGTGCCAGCAGCGTCGGTATGAGGGGGGGCAATGAGCAGTTCTTA. Amino acid sequence: CASSVGMRGGNEQFL.

This rearrangement joins TRBV28 to TRBJ2-7; D possibly corresponds to TRBD1 (5 bases). Trimming cost V 7 bases and J 1 base, with 11 bases left between them. This CDR3 contains 13 residues. Looked up from germline, CDR1 is MDHEN and CDR2 is SYDVKM. CDR3 nucleotide sequence: TGTGCCAGCATAAGGCAGGGATCCTACGAGCAGTACTTC. As protein: CASIRQGSYEQYF.

The V gene is TRBV7-9, the J gene TRBJ2-7, with D possibly matching TRBD2 (6 bases). This CDR3 has 14 amino acids. Trimming removed 1 base at V and 3 bases at J, with 10 bases between. From germline, CDR1 is SEHNR and CDR2 FQNEAQ (reference sequence). In nucleotides, the CDR3 is TGTGCCAGCAGCTTAGGCGGGAACTTCTACGAGCAGTACTTC. The encoded protein is CASSLGGNFYEQYF.

Concerning this clonotype itself: Germline and junction disagree at one end, which may indicate a read error. The chain combines TRBV7-9 with TRBJ2-3, with D possibly being TRBD2 (6 bases). The CDR3 has 17 residues. Germline CDR1 is SEHNR and CDR2 is FQNEAQ (reference sequence). CDR3: CASSFRTGTQGTDTRYF. In nucleotides, the CDR3 is TGTGCCAGCAGCTTCCGGACCGGGACTCAAGGCACAGATACGCGGTATTTT.

The chain uses TRBV25-1 and TRBJ1-2, with D uncertain. V gave up 5 bases and J gave up 7 bases, with 11 bases separating them. CDR1 and CDR2 from the germline V gene are MGHDK and SYGVNS. The CDR3 runs 12 residues. Written as DNA, the CDR3 is TGTGCCAGCAGTCCCGATCAGGCTGGCTACACCTTC. It codes for CASSPDQAGYTF.

The rearrangement joins TRBV7-3 to TRBJ2-3; 11 bases are shared with TRBD2. Germline loops: CDR1 SGHTA, CDR2 FQGTGA. The V gene end was trimmed by 5 bases and the J gene end by 2 bases; junction bases not matched to a gene: 6. This CDR3 comprises 16 residues. The CDR3 loop reads CASSPKTSGDTDTQYF. The CDR3 DNA is TGTGCCAGCAGCCCTAAGACTAGCGGGGACACAGATACGCAGTATTTT.

The chain combines TRBV28 with TRBJ1-5; 7 bases are a match to TRBD1. CDR1 is MDHEN and CDR2 is SYDVKM in the germline V gene. J was trimmed by 2 bases and V by 4 bases; bases with no gene match: 5. This CDR3 is built from 15 residues. CDR3 bases: TGTGCCAGCAGTTCGGGACAGTTAGGCAATCAGCCCCAGCATTTT. Translated, it gives CASSSGQLGNQPQHF.

The sample holds many counts of this clonotype. The rearrangement links TRBV29-1 to TRBJ2-7, with TRBD2 identical over 12 bases. In germline, CDR1 is SQVTM, CDR2 ANQGSEA. V gave up 4 bases and J gave up 7 bases; unmatched junction bases: 11. CDR3 length equals 15 residues. The CDR3 region is CSVARRLAGVGEQYF. The CDR3 coding sequence is TGCAGCGTTGCCCGCCGACTAGCGGGAGTTGGTGAGCAGTACTTC.

For this clonotype: A read error may produce the germline difference seen at one junction end. The J gene is TRBJ2-7, the V gene TRBV7-2; D uncertain. CDR3 length equals 12 residues. The germline gives CDR1 SGHTA, CDR2 FQGNSA. The DNA for the CDR3 is TGTGCCAGCAGCTTAATTCCCTACGAGCAGAACTTC. Translation gives CASSLIPYEQNF.

Worth noting for this clonotype: One end of the junction is discordant with germline, which a read error may explain. J is TRBJ1-5 and V is TRBV6-2 or TRBV6-3, with TRBD1 as a possible D gene (5 bases). CDR1 is MNHEY, CDR2 SVGEGT, per germline. The CDR3 is 16 residues long. CDR3 amino acids: CANSYGGPYSNQPQHF. CDR3 nucleotides: TGTGCCAACAGTTACGGGGGTCCCTATAGCAATCAGCCCCAGCATTTT.

V usage is TRBV9 and J usage is TRBJ2-5; TRBD2 is a possible D gene (6 bases). The CDR3 is 16 residues long. V was cut by 3 bases and J by 1 base, with 16 bases left in between. Germline CDR1 is SGDLS and CDR2 is YYNGEE. CDR3 residues: CASSARGIGGQETQYF. Here the CDR3 DNA reads TGTGCCAGCAGCGCCCGCGGGATTGGGGGCCAAGAGACCCAGTACTTC.

This clonotype was seen a few times. The chain uses TRBV20-1 and TRBJ2-3; D is possibly TRBD2 (5 bases). The germline V gene encodes CDR1 DFQATT and CDR2 SNEGSKA (reference sequence). The CDR3 covers 14 residues. V dropped 0 bases and J dropped 4 bases, with 11 bases sitting between them. The CDR3 nucleotides read TGCAGTGCTAGAGATCCTGGGAGATCAGATACGCAGTATTTT. Its translation: CSARDPGRSDTQYF.

The CDR3 nucleotides read TGTGCCAGCAGGCCCGGGGGGTTTCGGCAGTTCTTC. This encodes CASRPGGFRQFF. The V and J genes are TRBV12-3 or TRBV12-4 and TRBJ2-1; 7 bases are a match to TRBD2. The V and J ends lost 6 bases and 12 bases, in that order; junction bases with no gene match: 8. The CDR3 is 12 residues long.

This clonotype was detected only once. The chain joins TRBV30 to TRBJ2-2; possibly TRBD1 for D (6 bases). CDR1 GTSNPN and CDR2 SVGIG come from the germline V gene (reference sequence). This CDR3 region has 15 residues. The V and J ends lost 6 bases and 1 base respectively, with 15 bases between them. Written as DNA, the CDR3 is TGTGCCTGCACTACTTGGACAGAGAACACCGGGGAGCTGTTTTTT. It yields the protein CACTTWTENTGELFF.

The chain is built from TRBV13 and TRBJ1-2, with D unresolved. V lost 5 bases, J lost 4 bases, and 11 bases lay in between. Germline CDR1 PRHDT, CDR2 FYEKMQ (reference sequence). This CDR3 region has 13 residues. The CDR3 spells CASSAQAFYGYTF. The DNA of the CDR3 is TGTGCCAGCAGCGCTCAGGCCTTCTATGGCTACACCTTC.

The chain joins TRBV3-1 to TRBJ2-3; TRBD2 aligns across 7 bases. CDR1 and CDR2 (germline): LGHDT, YNNKEL (reference sequence). The V and J ends lost 4 bases and 3 bases, in that order; junction bases with no gene match: 13. This CDR3 region has 17 residues. CDR3 in amino acids: CASSLRWSGIFTDTQYF. The CDR3 DNA is TGTGCCAGCAGCCTCCGTTGGAGCGGGATCTTTACAGATACGCAGTATTTT.

This chain joins TRBV6-6 and TRBJ2-7; 11 bases fit TRBD1. In germline, CDR1 is MNHNY, CDR2 SVGAGI (reference sequence). The CDR3 runs 14 residues. V was pared by 6 bases and J by 4 bases, with 5 bases of the junction left unmatched. CDR3 loop: CASRGDRGCYEQYF. In DNA, the CDR3 is TGTGCCAGCAGAGGGGACAGGGGGTGTTACGAGCAGTACTTC.